Following are 15 T cell receptor beta chains from one sample sequenced in a study of Graves' ophthalmopathy and Graves' hyperthyroidism. Scientists amplified the TCR beta CDR3 regions from RNA transcripts. RT-PCR with HTBI primers came first, then second-round multiplex PCR. TCRdb reprocessed the multiplex PCR reads via MiXCR and lists one record per CDR3 protein. The sample records over 150,000 distinct CDR3 sequences, 30% to 45% being singletons. Sequenced material: peripheral blood. Source of these receptors: a woman in her thirties or forties with Graves' ophthalmopathy.

To note about this clonotype: One end of the junction fails to match germline, which may point to a read error. The chain links TRBV9 to TRBJ2-5; 8 nucleotides align to TRBD2. Germline V gives CDR1 SGDLS, CDR2 YYNGEE. This CDR3 contains 14 residues. The CDR3: CASSVRGGRQTHCF. The CDR3 nucleotides are TGTGCCAGCAGCGTCCGGGGGGGCCGCCAGACCCACTGCTTC.

This clonotype appeared many times. V is TRBV29-1 and J is TRBJ2-5; TRBD1 or TRBD2 may be the D gene (7 bases each). In germline, CDR1 is SQVTM, CDR2 ANQGSEA. V shed 7 bases and J shed 5 bases, with 17 bases lying between them. The CDR3 spans 13 residues. The CDR3 protein is CSGGGGRGETQYF. CDR3 bases: TGCAGCGGCGGCGGGGGCAGGGGGGAGACCCAGTACTTC. Combining the CDR3 with reference TRBV29-1 and TRBJ2-5 gives the whole variable domain SAVISQKPSRDICQRGTSLTIQCQVDSQVTMMFWYRQQPGQSLTLIATANQGSEATYESGFVIDKFPISRPNLTFSTLTVSNMSPEDSSIYLCSGGGGRGETQYFGPGTRLLVL.

This clonotype came up many times. One junction end disagrees with the germline gene, perhaps due to a read error. The chain combines TRBV27 with TRBJ1-2; 7 bases line up with TRBD1. Germline V gene lookup returns CDR1 MNHEY and CDR2 SMNVEV (reference sequence). This CDR3 spans 15 amino acids. CDR3 nucleotides: TGTGCCGGCAGTCCGAACGGACAGGTTGTGGGTGGCTACACCTTC. Amino acid sequence: CAGSPNGQVVGGYTF.

The chain is built from TRBV20-1 and TRBJ2-5; 8 nucleotides line up with TRBD1. Unmatched junction bases numbered 11, after V lost 6 bases and J lost 5 bases. The CDR3 is 14 amino acids. Germline CDR1 DFQATT, CDR2 SNEGSKA (reference sequence). The chain's CDR3 is CSALGQGRPETQYF. CDR3 in DNA: TGCAGTGCGCTTGGACAGGGAAGGCCGGAGACCCAGTACTTC.

V is TRBV29-1 and J is TRBJ1-1; tentative D call: TRBD1 (5 bases). CDR1 SQVTM and CDR2 ANQGSEA come from the germline V gene. The CDR3 loop spans 14 amino acids. V was cut by 6 bases and J by 0 bases, with 14 bases left in between. The CDR3 DNA follows: TGCAGCGTACATGGACAACGATTGAACACTGAAGCTTTCTTT. It codes for CSVHGQRLNTEAFF.

This clonotype was counted at least ten times. This sequence joins TRBV20-1 and TRBJ1-2; TRBD1 matches 9 bases. The V segment lost 6 bases and the J segment 8 bases; nucleotides outside the gene matches: 19. CDR3 length equals 16 residues. Germline CDR1 reads DFQATT; CDR2 reads SNEGSKA (reference sequence). The CDR3 spells CSAPRGTGFSSGGYTF. The DNA of the CDR3 is TGCAGTGCCCCCCGAGGGACAGGGTTCTCTTCGGGCGGCTACACCTTC.

This clonotype was seen at least ten times. This chain uses TRBV10-3 with TRBJ1-5; 8 bases are shared with TRBD1. The V gene end was trimmed by 4 bases and the J gene end by 1 base; junction bases not matched to a gene: 0. The germline V gene encodes CDR1 ENHRY and CDR2 SYGVKD. This CDR3 contains 14 residues. CDR3 coding DNA: TGTGCCATCAGTGGACAGGGGAGCAATCAGCCCCAGCATTTT. It translates to CAISGQGSNQPQHF.

The chain uses TRBV6-1 and TRBJ2-7, with 7 bases fitting TRBD1. This CDR3 is built from 13 residues. Germline V CDR1 and CDR2: MNHNS, SASEGT. The J segment lost 3 bases and the V segment lost 4 bases, leaving 3 bases of the junction unmatched. The CDR3 bases are TGTGCCAGCAGTGCGACAGGGTACTACGAGCAGTACTTC. Residues: CASSATGYYEQYF.

In its sample, this clonotype was seen many times. This sequence joins TRBV10-3 and TRBJ1-1; D gene uncertain. CDR3 size: 13 residues. The V gene lost 3 bases and the J gene lost 1 base, with 6 bases spanning the gap. Germline values: CDR1 ENHRY, CDR2 SYGVKD. CDR3 coding DNA: TGTGCCATCAGTGACGGTGGGAACACTGAAGCTTTCTTT. Residues: CAISDGGNTEAFF.

V and J are TRBV10-3 and TRBJ2-7; 11 bases are a match to TRBD2. The CDR3 contains 15 residues. From germline, CDR1 is ENHRY and CDR2 SYGVKD. The ends lost 6 bases at V and 5 bases at J; junction bases unmatched: 9. CDR3 amino acids: CAISLLAGEFNEQYF. CDR3 coding DNA: TGTGCCATCAGCCTACTAGCGGGAGAATTCAACGAGCAGTACTTC.

This clonotype was recorded many times. A much larger clone lies one base from this, so it may be a read error. The final CDR3 position lacks the conserved phenylalanine or tryptophan, pointing to a likely read error. This chain connects TRBV12-3 or TRBV12-4 to TRBJ2-5; tentative D call: TRBD2 (6 bases). CDR3 size: 14 residues. The V and J ends lost 2 bases and 1 base respectively, with 8 bases between them. CDR3 protein: CASSLSSAQETQYS. CDR3 bases: TGTGCCAGCAGTTTATCTAGCGCCCAAGAGACCCAGTACTCC.

The chain joins TRBV28 to TRBJ1-1, with D unresolved. The CDR3 consists of 17 residues. Germline CDR1 MDHEN, CDR2 SYDVKM. V lost 8 bases to trimming and J lost 6 bases, with 28 bases between them. This CDR3 is CASSNPLPTPTSAEAFF. In nucleotides, the CDR3 is TGTGCCAGCTCGAATCCCCTCCCAACACCCACTAGCGCTGAAGCTTTCTTT.

Ten or more counts support this clonotype. This sequence joins TRBV7-2 and TRBJ1-5, with 9 bases that match TRBD1. From germline, CDR1 is SGHTA and CDR2 FQGNSA. The CDR3 sequence is 19 residues long. Losses at the gene ends were 6 bases for V and 6 bases for J; bases not matched to a gene: 21. The CDR3 is CASRGGTGTGLRAFQPQHF. The DNA for the CDR3 is TGTGCCAGCAGGGGAGGGACAGGGACGGGCTTGCGGGCGTTTCAGCCCCAGCATTTT. Together with reference TRBV7-2 and TRBJ1-5, the CDR3 gives the full variable domain: GAGVSQSPSNKVTEKGKDVELRCDPISGHTALYWYRQSLGQGLEFLIYFQGNSAPDKSGLPSDRFSAERTGGSVSTLTIQRTQQEDSAVYLCASRGGTGTGLRAFQPQHFGDGTRLSIL.

In this sample, this clonotype turned up many times. The rearrangement links TRBV6-2 or TRBV6-3 to TRBJ2-4; no clear D. V was clipped by 6 bases and J by 4 bases, with 13 bases between them. The length of the CDR3 is 14 residues. From germline, CDR1 is MNHEY and CDR2 SVGEGT. The CDR3 is CASSQRDRKNIQYF. CDR3 in DNA: TGTGCCAGCAGCCAAAGAGACCGAAAAAACATTCAGTACTTC.

Many counts were recorded for this clonotype. The chain is built from TRBV12-3 or TRBV12-4 and TRBJ2-2; possibly TRBD1 for D (6 bases). Trimming took off 6 bases at V and 7 bases at J, with 21 bases between the two ends. The CDR3 spans 16 residues. CDR3 nucleotide sequence: TGTGCCAGCAGCCCACGGGCCCTTACAGGGAACGGGGAGCTGTTTTTT. Translating gives CASSPRALTGNGELFF.